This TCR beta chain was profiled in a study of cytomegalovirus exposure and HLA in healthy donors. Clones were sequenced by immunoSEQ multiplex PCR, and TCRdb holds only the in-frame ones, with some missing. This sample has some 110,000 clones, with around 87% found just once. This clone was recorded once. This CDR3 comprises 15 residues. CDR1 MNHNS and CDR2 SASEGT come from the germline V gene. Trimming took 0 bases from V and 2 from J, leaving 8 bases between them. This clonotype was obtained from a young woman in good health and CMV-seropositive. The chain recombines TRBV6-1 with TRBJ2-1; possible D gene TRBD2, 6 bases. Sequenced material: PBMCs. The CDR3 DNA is TGTGCCAGCAGTGAAGCGGGGGGAACCTACAATGAGCAGTTCTTC. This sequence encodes CASSEAGGTYNEQFF.